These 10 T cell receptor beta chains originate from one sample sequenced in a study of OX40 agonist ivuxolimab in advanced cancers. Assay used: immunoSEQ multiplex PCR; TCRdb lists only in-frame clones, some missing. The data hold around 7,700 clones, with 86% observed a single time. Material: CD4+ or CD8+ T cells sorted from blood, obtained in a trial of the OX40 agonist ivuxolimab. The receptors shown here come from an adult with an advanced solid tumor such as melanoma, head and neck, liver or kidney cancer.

Here the CDR3 DNA reads TGTGCCAGCAGGGGACAATCCCCCAATCAGCCCCAGCATTTT. Protein product: CASRGQSPNQPQHF. The chain is built from TRBV6-6 and TRBJ1-5; tentatively, D is TRBD1 (6 bases). Germline lookup yields CDR1 MNHNY and CDR2 SVGAGI (reference sequence). CDR3 length: 14 amino acids. The V end lost 6 bases, the J end lost 3 bases, and 12 bases lay between the germline ends.

The CDR3 spells CASSADGFSGNTIYF. The CDR3, as DNA: TGTGCCAGCAGCGCAGACGGGTTCTCTGGAAACACCATATATTTT. This sequence joins TRBV7-3 and TRBJ1-3; no definite D call. The CDR3 is 15 residues long. V was trimmed by 5 bases and J by 0 bases, leaving 11 bases between them. Germline assignment: CDR1 SGHTA and CDR2 FQGTGA.

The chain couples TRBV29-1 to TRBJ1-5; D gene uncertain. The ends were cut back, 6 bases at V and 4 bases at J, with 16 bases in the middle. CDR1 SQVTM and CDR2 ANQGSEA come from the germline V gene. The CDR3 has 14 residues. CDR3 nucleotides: TGCAGCGTCTCCACCGGTATCGGAAATCAGCCCCAGCATTTT. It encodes CSVSTGIGNQPQHF. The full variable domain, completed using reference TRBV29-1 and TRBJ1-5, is SAVISQKPSRDICQRGTSLTIQCQVDSQVTMMFWYRQQPGQSLTLIATANQGSEATYESGFVIDKFPISRPNLTFSTLTVSNMSPEDSSIYLCSVSTGIGNQPQHFGDGTRLSIL.

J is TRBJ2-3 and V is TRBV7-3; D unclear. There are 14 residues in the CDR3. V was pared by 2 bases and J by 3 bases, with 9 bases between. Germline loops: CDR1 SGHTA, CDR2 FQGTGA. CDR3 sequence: CASSLGLRTDTQYF. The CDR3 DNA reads TGTGCCAGCAGCTTAGGTCTCAGGACAGATACGCAGTATTTT.

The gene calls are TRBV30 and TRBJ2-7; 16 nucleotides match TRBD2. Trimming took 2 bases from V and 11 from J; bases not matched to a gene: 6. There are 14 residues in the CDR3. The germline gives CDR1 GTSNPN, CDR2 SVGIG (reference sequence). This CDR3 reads CAWSKAGTSGREYF. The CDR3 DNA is TGTGCCTGGAGTAAGGCCGGGACTAGCGGGAGGGAGTACTTC.

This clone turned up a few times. The CDR3 region has the DNA TGTGCCAGCAGCCCCGGAAGGACTGAAGCTTTCTTT. This encodes CASSPGRTEAFF. The chain carries TRBV4-2 and TRBJ1-1; D gene uncertain. The V end was cut by 4 bases, the J end by 5 bases, with 8 bases between. The CDR3 spans 12 residues. From germline, CDR1 is LGHNA and CDR2 YNFKEQ.

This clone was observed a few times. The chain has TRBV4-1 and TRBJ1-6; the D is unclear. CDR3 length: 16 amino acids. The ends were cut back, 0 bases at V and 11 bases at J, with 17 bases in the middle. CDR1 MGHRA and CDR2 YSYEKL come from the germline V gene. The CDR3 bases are TGCGCCAGCAGCCAAGATTACACAACTGGAGGTCCACCCCTCCACTTT. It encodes CASSQDYTTGGPPLHF.

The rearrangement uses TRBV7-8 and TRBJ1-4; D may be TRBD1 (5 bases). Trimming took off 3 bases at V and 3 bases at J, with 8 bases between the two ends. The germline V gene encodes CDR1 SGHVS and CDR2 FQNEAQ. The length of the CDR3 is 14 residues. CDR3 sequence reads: CASSFQGANEKLFF. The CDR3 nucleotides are TGTGCCAGCAGCTTTCAGGGCGCTAATGAAAAACTGTTTTTT.

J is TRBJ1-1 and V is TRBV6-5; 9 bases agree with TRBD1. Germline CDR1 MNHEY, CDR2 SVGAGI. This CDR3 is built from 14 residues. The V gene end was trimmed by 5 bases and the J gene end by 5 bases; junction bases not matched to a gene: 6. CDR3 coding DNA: TGTGCCAGCAGTGAAAGACAGGGGGTGACTGAAGCTTTCTTT. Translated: CASSERQGVTEAFF.

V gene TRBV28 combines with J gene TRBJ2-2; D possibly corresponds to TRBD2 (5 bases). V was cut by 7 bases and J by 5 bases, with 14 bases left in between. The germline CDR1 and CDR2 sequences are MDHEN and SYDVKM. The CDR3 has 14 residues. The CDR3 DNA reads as TGTGCCAGCACCAAGGGCGGGTATACCGGGGAGCTGTTTTTT. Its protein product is CASTKGGYTGELFF.